A single sample is the source of the 2 T cell receptor beta chains below, sequenced in a study of T cells in Graves' hyperthyroidism and ophthalmopathy. Researchers amplified the TCR beta CDR3 regions from RNA transcripts. TCR CDR3 underwent first-round RT-PCR with the HTBI primer set. Using its own MiXCR run on the multiplex PCR reads, TCRdb lists one record per CDR3 protein. The sample has some 180,000 distinct CDR3 sequences, around 17% seen once; the top ten hold 40% to 65%. Sequenced: blood. The receptors come from a woman aged 50 to 65 with Graves' hyperthyroidism.

The chain joins TRBV2 to TRBJ2-5; D remains unclear. This CDR3 contains 12 residues. In germline, CDR1 is SNHLY, CDR2 FYNNEI. Trimming left V 8 bases short and J 1 base short, with 8 bases between. The CDR3 is CASGQSQETQYF. The CDR3 DNA follows: TGTGCCAGCGGTCAGAGCCAAGAGACCCAGTACTTC.

At least ten counts were recorded for this clonotype. The rearrangement links TRBV20-1 to TRBJ2-1, with 12 bases identical to TRBD2. CDR1 and CDR2 (germline): DFQATT, SNEGSKA (reference sequence). The V segment lost 3 bases and the J segment 8 bases; nucleotides outside the gene matches: 5. This CDR3 contains 14 residues. This CDR3 reads CSARLAGGPDEQFF. The CDR3 DNA is TGCAGTGCTAGGCTAGCGGGAGGGCCCGATGAGCAGTTCTTC.